The TCR beta chain under discussion was sequenced for a study of blood T cell repertoires in COVID-19. About the research overall: In each case, the material was cDNA or gDNA derived from T cells, B-cell-depleted T cells, or PBMCs.

Grouping used clinical history reported by participants in a survey and questionnaire. All recovered Cohort 3 donors got two negative PCRs, got clearance, or saw symptom resolution. In the study's own analysis: Nucleated cell number was recorded as an estimate derived from reference gene primer amplification. Profiled with immunoSEQ multiplex PCR; TCRdb holds only in-frame clones, not every one. V and J calls and clone size are given by that table; D and trimming were obtained from the DNA. The sample includes approximately 440,000 clones, about 85% seen only once; the top ten take 0.7%. Germline V lookup: CDR1 LGHDT, CDR2 YNNKEL (reference sequence). V was cut by 4 bases and J by 0 bases, with 19 bases left in between. The length of the CDR3 is 18 residues.

Specimen: PBMCs or T cells enriched from blood (not recorded which). This receptor was obtained from a woman aged 18 to 35 who had recovered from COVID-19. The rearrangement uses TRBV3-1 (or the pseudogene TRBV3-2) and TRBJ2-1; tentative D call: TRBD1 (5 bases). CDR3 loop: CASSPWVRADSSYNEQFF. CDR3 sequence (DNA): TGTGCCAGCAGCCCATGGGTCCGGGCCGACAGCTCCTACAATGAGCAGTTCTTC.